Sequencing of this T cell receptor beta chain was carried out in a study of a mutant IDH1 vaccine in newly diagnosed glioma. Study-level information: Before enrollment, patients got radiotherapy alone, temozolomide alone, or mostly the combination.

Time point reported: week 47, end of study. Every single dose of the vaccine, 300 ug of mutant IDH1 20-mer peptide, came with topical imiquimod. Looked up from germline, CDR1 is SGHTS and CDR2 is YDEGEE. The CDR3 is 16 amino acids. Deletions cut 1 base from V and 7 bases from J, with 17 bases between. Assay: immunoSEQ multiplex PCR; the TCRdb copy retains only in-frame clones and omits some. Here the sample spans approximately 35,000 clones, about nine tenths being singletons. About this clone: Its antigen is unidentified.

This chain links TRBV5-8 with TRBJ1-4; D is perhaps TRBD1 (6 bases). The receptor's source is a woman aged 40 to 50 with glioma. The sequencing used PBMCs, collected from a glioma patient whose treatment included an IDH1 peptide vaccine. This chain's CDR3 is CASSLTMGTSGEKLFF. The CDR3 DNA reads TGTGCCAGCAGCTTGACCATGGGGACAAGCGGTGAAAAACTGTTTTTT. The full variable domain, its missing parts supplied by reference TRBV5-8 and TRBJ1-4, is EAGVTQSPTHLIKTRGQQATLRCSPISGHTSVYWYQQALGLGLQFLLWYDEGEERNRGNFPPRFSGRQFPNYSSELNVNALELEDSALYLCASSLTMGTSGEKLFFGSGTQLSVL.